This TCR beta chain came from a study of Ad26.COV2.S vaccination and SARS-CoV-2 variants. Study-wide background: The study gave Ad26.COV2.S intramuscularly, once or twice 56 days apart.

The treatment was: 15 to 20 received Ad26.COV2.S at low or high dose, single or two shots; roughly five received placebo; per-sample allocation not given. After the first vaccine or placebo injection, samples were drawn on day 63. Donor was an adult aged 18-55 years in Boston. The V gene lost 0 bases and the J gene lost 4 bases, with 10 bases spanning the gap. The CDR3 sequence is 13 residues long. Germline V gives CDR1 GTSNPN, CDR2 SVGIG (reference sequence). This table comes from immunoSEQ multiplex PCR, and its TCRdb copy is limited to in-frame clones, with some not included. The sample has some 250,000 clones, over 75% seen once; the top ten hold approximately 12%. Notes on this clone: Its antigen remains unidentified.

Study-wide points: Among vaccine recipients, spike-specific TCR breadth exceeded that of placebo recipients. In vaccinated individuals, spike-specific CD8+ and CD4+ T cell responses reportedly displayed substantial breadth.

The chain uses TRBV30 and TRBJ2-7, with a possible D match to TRBD2 (6 bases). The sequencing here drew on peripheral blood, taken in a trial of Ad26.COV2.S vaccine versus placebo. This receptor was obtained from a person aged 18 to 65 who received the Ad26.COV2.S COVID-19 vaccine or a placebo. The CDR3 DNA follows: TGTGCCTGGAGTGTAGGGGCGGGATACGAGCAGTACTTC. Translation gives CAWSVGAGYEQYF.